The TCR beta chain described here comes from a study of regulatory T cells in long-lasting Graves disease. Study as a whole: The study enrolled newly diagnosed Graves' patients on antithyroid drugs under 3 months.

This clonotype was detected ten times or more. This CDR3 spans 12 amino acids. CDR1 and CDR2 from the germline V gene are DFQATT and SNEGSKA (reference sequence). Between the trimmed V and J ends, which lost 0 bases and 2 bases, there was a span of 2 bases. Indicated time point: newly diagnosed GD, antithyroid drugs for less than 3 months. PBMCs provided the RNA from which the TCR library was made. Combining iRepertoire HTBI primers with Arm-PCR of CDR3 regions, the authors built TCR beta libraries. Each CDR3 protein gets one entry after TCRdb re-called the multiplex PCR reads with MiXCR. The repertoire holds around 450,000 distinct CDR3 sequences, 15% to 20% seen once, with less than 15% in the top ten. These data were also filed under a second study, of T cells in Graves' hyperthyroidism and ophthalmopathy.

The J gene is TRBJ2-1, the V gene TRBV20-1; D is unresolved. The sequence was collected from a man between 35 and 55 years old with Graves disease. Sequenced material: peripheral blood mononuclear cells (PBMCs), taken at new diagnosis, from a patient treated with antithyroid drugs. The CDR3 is CSARDTYNEQFF. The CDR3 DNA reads TGCAGTGCTAGAGACACCTACAATGAGCAGTTCTTC.